This T cell receptor beta chain was recovered during a study of T cell changes during pregnancy in multiple sclerosis. This clone has more than one count but fewer than ten. Some clones are missing from TCRdb's copy, which holds only in-frame ones; the method was immunoSEQ multiplex PCR. The table includes approximately 23,000 clones, more than 80% detected once. The J segment lost 1 base and the V segment lost 5 bases, leaving 17 bases of the junction unmatched. The CDR3 spans 19 residues. Germline loops: CDR1 SGHAT, CDR2 FQNNGV. V and J are TRBV11-2 and TRBJ1-1; 9 bases are shared with TRBD1. This sample comprised CD4+ T cells from peripheral blood mononuclear cells, obtained in the third trimester of pregnancy. This TCR was recovered from a female donor in good health, enrolled as a control in a pregnancy study. The CDR3 reads CASSPESLRDRDQNTEAFF. CDR3 DNA: TGTGCCAGCAGCCCCGAATCCCTCCGGGACAGGGACCAGAACACTGAAGCTTTCTTT.